The following is a T cell receptor beta chain sequence with its context. This sample was included in a study of blood T cell repertoires in COVID-19. Study context: Samples of COVID-19 (acute and convalescent) were obtained from the United States, Italy and Spain.

The V gene end was trimmed by 3 bases and the J gene end by 1 base; junction bases not matched to a gene: 4. Germline CDR1 and CDR2: SEHNR and FQNEAQ (reference sequence). The CDR3 length is 15 residues. Authors' processing steps: Researchers report that nucleated cell counts were estimated from reference gene primer amplification. Sequenced by immunoSEQ multiplex PCR; TCRdb stores in-frame clones only, minus some. The DNA gave D and trimming, while V, J and clone size come from that table. The repertoire holds roughly 73,000 clones, with 88% as singletons. The sequencing sample was made of peripheral blood. This receptor was obtained from a human donor in a cohort sampled during active COVID-19. V gene TRBV7-9 combines with J gene TRBJ2-3; 7 nucleotides match TRBD2. The CDR3 reads CASSFWLAGTDTQYF. CDR3 DNA: TGTGCCAGCAGCTTCTGGCTAGCGGGCACAGATACGCAGTATTTT. The complete variable domain, with remaining parts taken from reference TRBV7-9 and TRBJ2-3, reads DTGVSQNPRHKITKRGQNVTFRCDPISEHNRLYWYRQTLGQGPEFLTYFQNEAQLEKSRLLSDRFSAERPKGSFSTLEIQRTEQGDSAMYLCASSFWLAGTDTQYFGPGTRLTVL.